These 7 T cell receptor beta chains were sequenced from one sample in a study of cytotoxic CD8 clonotypes in ibrutinib-treated CLL. The assay was immunoSEQ multiplex PCR, and TCRdb's table has in-frame clones only and misses some. The repertoire holds 130,000 or so clones, with roughly 80% as singletons. This sample comprised PBMCs, obtained after 12 months of ibrutinib treatment. These receptors all stem from a human donor with chronic lymphocytic leukemia.

The V call is TRBV7-9, the J call TRBJ1-2; TRBD1 might be the D (5 bases). CDR3 length equals 14 residues. With 2 bases removed from V and 4 bases from J, the gap between germline ends came to 11 bases. CDR1 is SEHNR, CDR2 FQNEAQ, per germline (reference sequence). The CDR3 sequence: CASSLQGGLYGYTF. The DNA for the CDR3 is TGTGCCAGCAGCTTACAGGGAGGACTCTATGGCTACACCTTC. Based on the CDR3 plus reference TRBV7-9 and TRBJ1-2, the full variable domain is DTGVSQNPRHKITKRGQNVTFRCDPISEHNRLYWYRQTLGQGPEFLTYFQNEAQLEKSRLLSDRFSAERPKGSFSTLEIQRTEQGDSAMYLCASSLQGGLYGYTFGSGTRLTVV.

V gene TRBV27 combines with J gene TRBJ2-1; unclear D gene. Germline lookup yields CDR1 MNHEY and CDR2 SMNVEV (reference sequence). The CDR3 sequence is 13 residues long. Trimming removed 2 bases at V and 7 bases at J, with 9 bases between. The CDR3 region has the DNA TGTGCCAGCAGTTTACCGTCCGGGAATGAGCAGTTCTTC. It yields the protein CASSLPSGNEQFF.

The chain couples TRBV28 to TRBJ2-3; 9 bases map to TRBD2. Germline-derived CDR1 and CDR2 are MDHEN and SYDVKM. V lost 0 bases to trimming and J lost 1 base; unmatched junction nucleotides: 2. This CDR3 contains 16 residues. CDR3 in DNA: TGTGCCAGCAGTTTATGGAGCGGGGGGCGCACAGATACGCAGTATTTT. Translating it yields CASSLWSGGRTDTQYF.

The chain joins TRBV7-7 to TRBJ2-1, with D uncertain. Germline V gene data show CDR1 as SSHAT and CDR2 as FNYEAQ (reference sequence). V shed 1 base and J shed 0 bases, with 7 bases lying between them. This CDR3 has 15 amino acids. The CDR3 region has the DNA TGTGCCAGCAGCTTAGTGGGTGGCTCCTACAATGAGCAGTTCTTC. Translated: CASSLVGGSYNEQFF.

J is TRBJ1-1 and V is TRBV30; a weak D match, TRBD1 (5 bases). CDR1 is GTSNPN, CDR2 SVGIG, per germline (reference sequence). The CDR3 length is 13 residues. V shed 3 bases and J shed 3 bases, with 11 bases lying between them. The CDR3 is CAWRAGTYTEAFF. CDR3 coding DNA: TGTGCCTGGAGGGCCGGGACCTACACTGAAGCTTTCTTT. Together with reference TRBV30 and TRBJ1-1, the CDR3 gives the full variable domain: SQTIHQWPATLVQPVGSPLSLECTVEGTSNPNLYWYRQAAGRGLQLLFYSVGIGQISSEVPQNLSASRPQDRQFILSSKKLLLSDSGFYLCAWRAGTYTEAFFGQGTRLTVV.

The J gene is TRBJ2-7, the V gene TRBV10-3; maybe TRBD1 (5 bases). The CDR3 runs to 12 residues. CDR1 ENHRY and CDR2 SYGVKD come from the germline V gene. Trimming removed 7 bases from V and 3 bases from J, with 10 bases in between. The CDR3 region is CAITEDNYEQYF. CDR3 coding DNA: TGTGCCATCACCGAGGACAACTACGAGCAGTACTTC.

J is TRBJ2-2 and V is TRBV5-1; D unresolved. Looked up from germline, CDR1 is SGHRS and CDR2 is YFSETQ. This CDR3 has 15 residues. V lost 4 bases to trimming and J lost 6 bases, with 16 bases between them. The CDR3 DNA sequence: TGCGCCAGCAGCCAAGTATTGGGTATCCCCGGGGAGCTGTTTTTT. Protein sequence: CASSQVLGIPGELFF.